Shown below are 18 T cell receptor beta chains from a single sample sequenced in a study of T-cell reconstitution after alpha-beta-depleted transplantation in children. Preparation of the TCRbeta library was carried out with unique molecular identifiers. MiXCR was run by TCRdb on the PCR reads, yielding one entry per CDR3 protein. The sample comprises a few hundred thousand distinct CDR3 sequences, about a fifth of which are singletons, and 3.8% rests with the top ten. Sequencing used PBMCs from the stem cell graft donor, obtained from the stem cell graft. The receptors shown here come from a human donor who donated a stem cell graft to a child with acute myeloid leukemia.

The sample holds many counts of this clonotype. This chain connects TRBV24-1 to TRBJ2-7; 7 bases agree with TRBD1. The CDR3 consists of 15 residues. Germline assignment: CDR1 KGHDR and CDR2 SFDVKD. V was pared by 1 base and J by 5 bases, with 7 bases of the junction left unmatched. In DNA, the CDR3 is TGTGCCACCAGTGATTTTCCGGACAGGTTCGACGAGCAGTACTTC. Its translation is CATSDFPDRFDEQYF.

This clonotype occurred a few times. V gene TRBV20-1 combines with J gene TRBJ2-5; possible D gene TRBD1, 6 bases. The V end lost 0 bases, the J end lost 3 bases, and 11 bases lay between the germline ends. CDR1 and CDR2 (germline): DFQATT, SNEGSKA (reference sequence). This CDR3 comprises 14 residues. CDR3 residues: CSAREARDKETQYF. CDR3 bases: TGCAGTGCTAGAGAGGCCCGGGACAAAGAGACCCAGTACTTC.

V and J are TRBV20-1 and TRBJ2-1; no clear D gene. Per germline, CDR1 DFQATT and CDR2 SNEGSKA (reference sequence). Trimming stripped 1 base from V and 7 bases from J, with 8 bases between. The CDR3 totals 12 residues. For the CDR3, the DNA is TGCAGTGCTAGAGCAGGTGAGAATGAGCAGTTCTTC. Protein product: CSARAGENEQFF.

This clonotype was counted a few times. The rearrangement links TRBV5-1 to TRBJ2-1; D not certain. With 0 bases removed from V and 0 bases from J, the gap between germline ends came to 13 bases. The V gene's germline CDR1 is SGHRS and CDR2 YFSETQ. CDR3 length: 17 amino acids. CDR3 sequence reads: CASSLGYGSSSYNEQFF. Written as DNA, the CDR3 is TGCGCCAGCAGCTTGGGATACGGGTCGAGCTCCTACAATGAGCAGTTCTTC.

This clonotype was counted many times. A much larger clone sits a single nucleotide away, making a read error possible. The chain couples TRBV5-1 to TRBJ2-7, with 7 nucleotides matching TRBD1. Looked up from germline, CDR1 is SGHRS and CDR2 is YFSETQ. This CDR3 comprises 13 residues. The trim removed 0 bases at V and 5 bases at J, leaving 2 bases unmatched. The CDR3 here is CASSLGQGNEQYF. CDR3 nucleotide sequence: TGCGCCAGCAGCTTGGGACAGGGCAACGAGCAGTACTTC.

V usage is TRBV29-1 and J usage is TRBJ2-4; tentatively, D is TRBD2 (6 bases). Trimming removed 5 bases at V and 3 bases at J, with 14 bases between. This CDR3 has 14 residues. Germline CDR1 reads SQVTM; CDR2 reads ANQGSEA. The CDR3 here is CSVRRRSGKNIQYF. The CDR3 coding sequence is TGCAGCGTTAGACGTCGTAGCGGCAAAAACATTCAGTACTTC.

The J gene is TRBJ1-2, the V gene TRBV29-1, with D perhaps TRBD1 (5 bases). Deletions cut 4 bases from V and 7 bases from J, with 13 bases between. Germline V gives CDR1 SQVTM, CDR2 ANQGSEA. The CDR3 has 12 amino acids. DNA of the CDR3: TGCAGCGTTGGGGCGGGGGTCTCTGGCTACACCTTC. Residues: CSVGAGVSGYTF.

In its sample, this clonotype was seen many times. CDR3: CSAINQAVSYEQYF. As DNA, the CDR3 is TGCAGTGCTATCAACCAGGCAGTTTCCTACGAGCAGTACTTC. The chain couples TRBV20-1 to TRBJ2-7; unclear D gene. The CDR3 contains 14 residues. Trimming removed 4 bases from V and 1 base from J, with 14 bases in between. Germline V gene data show CDR1 as DFQATT and CDR2 as SNEGSKA (reference sequence).

The sample holds a few counts of this clonotype. This chain connects TRBV5-1 to TRBJ1-1; 8 bases align to TRBD1. V trimming: 4 bases; J trimming: 7 bases; junction bases outside the gene matches: 9. Germline V gene lookup returns CDR1 SGHRS and CDR2 YFSETQ. This CDR3 spans 14 amino acids. The chain's CDR3 is CASSRGGTGDEAFF. CDR3 nucleotide sequence: TGCGCCAGCAGCCGGGGGGGGACAGGAGATGAAGCTTTCTTT.

This clonotype occurred a few times. The rearrangement joins TRBV10-3 to TRBJ2-3, with 8 bases lining up with TRBD1. The V and J ends lost 0 bases and 2 bases, in that order; junction bases with no gene match: 1. Germline V lookup: CDR1 ENHRY, CDR2 SYGVKD. CDR3 size: 15 residues. The CDR3 DNA is TGTGCCATCAGTGAGTCGCAGGGGGCCACAGATACGCAGTATTTT. This encodes CAISESQGATDTQYF.

This clonotype was seen more than once but under ten times. The chain is built from TRBV24-1 and TRBJ2-2; D is possibly TRBD1 (6 bases). V lost 0 bases and J lost 4, with 8 bases in between. Germline V gene lookup returns CDR1 KGHDR and CDR2 SFDVKD. This CDR3 has 15 amino acids. DNA for the CDR3: TGTGCCACCAGTGATTTGAGGGACATCACCGGGGAGCTGTTTTTT. This encodes CATSDLRDITGELFF.

This sequence joins TRBV27 and TRBJ2-7; D perhaps matches TRBD1 (6 bases). V was cut by 9 bases and J by 0 bases, with 12 bases left in between. The CDR3 covers 13 residues. The V gene's germline CDR1 is MNHEY and CDR2 SMNVEV (reference sequence). The CDR3 loop reads CASTTGPSYEQYF. CDR3 bases: TGTGCCAGTACTACAGGGCCCTCCTACGAGCAGTACTTC.

This clonotype has a count of ten or more. The rearrangement links TRBV5-1 to TRBJ2-7; 14 nucleotides line up with TRBD2. The CDR3 has 16 residues. The J segment lost 0 bases and the V segment lost 4 bases, leaving 3 bases of the junction unmatched. From germline, CDR1 is SGHRS and CDR2 YFSETQ. The CDR3 bases are TGCGCCAGCAGCCAGGGACTAGCGGGAGCCTCCTACGAGCAGTACTTC. Translated: CASSQGLAGASYEQYF.

This clonotype has more than one count but fewer than ten. V usage is TRBV7-2 and J usage is TRBJ1-5, with 7 bases lining up with TRBD1. Germline CDR1 reads SGHTA; CDR2 reads FQGNSA. This CDR3 has 15 residues. Unmatched junction bases numbered 10, after V lost 6 bases and J lost 5 bases. CDR3 sequence reads: CASSRGLRGDQPQHF. For the CDR3, the DNA is TGTGCCAGCAGTAGAGGACTCAGGGGGGATCAGCCCCAGCATTTT.

This clonotype turned up a few times. This rearrangement joins TRBV20-1 to TRBJ2-2; TRBD2 might be the D (5 bases). Trimming stripped 8 bases from V and 4 bases from J, with 11 bases between. Germline CDR1 DFQATT, CDR2 SNEGSKA (reference sequence). The CDR3 has 12 amino acids. The chain's CDR3 is CSYIGSTGELFF. CDR3 DNA: TGCAGTTACATAGGGAGCACCGGGGAGCTGTTTTTT.

This clonotype was counted many times. This chain uses TRBV29-1 with TRBJ2-1; 9 bases fit TRBD2. The germline gives CDR1 SQVTM, CDR2 ANQGSEA. V dropped 6 bases and J dropped 3; count of bases not matched to a gene: 6. The CDR3 totals 14 residues. This CDR3 is CSVGSGSLYNEQFF. The CDR3 DNA sequence: TGCAGCGTGGGTAGCGGGAGTCTCTACAATGAGCAGTTCTTC.

This clonotype was seen more than once but under ten times. The chain uses TRBV11-2 and TRBJ2-2; 10 nucleotides line up with TRBD1. J gave up 8 bases and V 6 bases, and 12 bases lay outside the gene matches. CDR1 SGHAT and CDR2 FQNNGV come from the germline V gene. CDR3 length equals 16 residues. The CDR3 protein is CASSLSGTGESGELFF. The DNA of the CDR3 is TGTGCCAGCAGTCTCTCCGGGACAGGGGAATCGGGGGAGCTGTTTTTT.

This clonotype occurred many times. The genes are TRBV25-1 and TRBJ2-7; TRBD1 or TRBD2 may be the D gene (5 bases each). This CDR3 has 15 amino acids. Germline assignment: CDR1 MGHDK and CDR2 SYGVNS. The ends were cut back, 3 bases at V and 5 bases at J, with 17 bases in the middle. CDR3 sequence: CASSDFGNRTHEQYF. As DNA, the CDR3 is TGTGCCAGCAGTGACTTCGGGAACAGGACCCACGAGCAGTACTTC.